Below, one T cell receptor beta chain is given with its context. Its antigen is currently unknown. This CDR3 region has 15 residues. V shed 0 bases and J shed 0 bases, with 10 bases lying between them. In germline, CDR1 is DFQATT, CDR2 SNEGSKA (reference sequence). TCRdb redid the calling of the reads with MiXCR, one entry per CDR3 protein. The sample lists 800,000 to 950,000 distinct CDR3 sequences, around a third seen once, with roughly an eighth in the top ten. The data stem from a study of T cell repertoires in cytomegalovirus infection. Turning to the study itself: CMV epitopes, recently identified HLA-C-restricted and well-studied HLA-B-restricted, were used. Study outcomes and limitations: The ex vivo response was dominated by HLA-C-restricted CMV-specific TCR beta clonotypes.

The sequenced sample was cultured CD8+ T cells from PBMCs, obtained from culture after CMV antigen stimulation. The receptor comes from a human donor in good health (CMV status not recorded). Some clones in this sample may be carry-over from other donors' samples. V usage is TRBV20-1 and J usage is TRBJ2-3; D gene ambiguous. The CDR3 nucleotides read TGCAGTGCTAGAGATAGGAGTAAGAGCACAGATACGCAGTATTTT. Its protein product is CSARDRSKSTDTQYF.